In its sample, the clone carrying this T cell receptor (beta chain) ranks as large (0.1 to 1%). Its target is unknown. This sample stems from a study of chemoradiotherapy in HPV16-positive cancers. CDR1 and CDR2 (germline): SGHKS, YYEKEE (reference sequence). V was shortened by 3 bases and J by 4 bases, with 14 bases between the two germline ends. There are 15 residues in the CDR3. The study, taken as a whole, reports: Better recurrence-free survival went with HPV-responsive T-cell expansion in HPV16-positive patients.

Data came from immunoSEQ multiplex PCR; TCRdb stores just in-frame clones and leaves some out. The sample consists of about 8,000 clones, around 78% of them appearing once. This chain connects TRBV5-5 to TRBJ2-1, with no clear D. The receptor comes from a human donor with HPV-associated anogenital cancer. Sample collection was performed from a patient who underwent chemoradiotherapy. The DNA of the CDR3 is TGTGCCAGCAGCTCCCATGGTAGGGCTTACAATGAGCAGTTCTTC. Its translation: CASSSHGRAYNEQFF.